The 21 T cell receptor beta chains presented below share a single source sample, sequenced in a study of blood T cells in healthy people across ages. Using a J-beta primer mix together with a sample-barcoded 5' primer, a second PCR was run for about 6 to 11 cycles. Each CDR3 protein gets one entry after TCRdb re-called the 5' RACE reads with MiXCR. This sample has 1 million or so distinct CDR3 sequences, with over 35% found just once. The sequenced sample consisted of blood. Receptor source: a woman aged 60-75 years in good health.

V gene TRBV11-2 combines with J gene TRBJ1-4, with 7 bases aligning to TRBD1. Germline trimming cut 6 bases from V and 5 bases from J; bases unmatched to any gene: 6. The germline gives CDR1 SGHAT, CDR2 FQNNGV. The CDR3 is 14 amino acids. The CDR3 sequence: CASRRTGGNEKLFF. In nucleotides, the CDR3 is TGTGCCAGCAGACGGACAGGTGGCAATGAAAAACTGTTTTTT. Supplemented by reference TRBV11-2 and TRBJ1-4, the full variable domain reads EAGVAQSPRYKIIEKRQSVAFWCNPISGHATLYWYQQILGQGPKLLIQFQNNGVVDDSQLPKDRFSAERLKGVDSTLKIQPAKLEDSAVYLCASRRTGGNEKLFFGSGTQLSVL.

The table lists this clonotype with a count of one. A junction boundary mismatches the germline segment, possibly from a read error. The V call is TRBV6-6, the J call TRBJ2-3, with 10 bases identical to TRBD2. This CDR3 has 15 residues. Per the germline V gene, CDR1 is MNHNY and CDR2 is SVGAGI (reference sequence). The CDR3 here is CASSLAGARTGTQYF. CDR3 DNA sequence: TGTGCCAGCAGTCTAGCGGGAGCGCGCACAGGTACGCAGTATTTT.

The sample holds a few counts of this clonotype. This chain links TRBV20-1 with TRBJ2-3; either TRBD1 or TRBD2 may supply D (5 bases each). From germline, CDR1 is DFQATT and CDR2 SNEGSKA (reference sequence). With 0 bases removed from V and 0 bases from J, the gap between germline ends came to 10 bases. The CDR3 spans 15 residues. This CDR3 reads CSAREVGPSTDTQYF. CDR3 in DNA: TGCAGTGCTAGAGAGGTGGGACCTAGCACAGATACGCAGTATTTT.

The genes are TRBV5-1 and TRBJ2-7; D gene unclear. The CDR3 totals 16 residues. The germline gives CDR1 SGHRS, CDR2 YFSETQ. V was cut by 1 base and J by 4 bases, with 18 bases left in between. CDR3 loop: CASSLWASINPYEQYF. CDR3 in DNA: TGCGCCAGCAGCTTGTGGGCGAGTATAAACCCGTACGAGCAGTACTTC.

The chain has TRBV20-1 and TRBJ1-5, with TRBD1 matching 8 bases. There are 16 residues in the CDR3. Germline CDR1 reads DFQATT; CDR2 reads SNEGSKA (reference sequence). V was clipped by 0 bases and J by 2 bases; unmatched bases: 6. CDR3: CSARDRGLGRNQPQHF. The CDR3, as DNA: TGCAGTGCTAGAGACAGGGGGCTTGGTCGCAATCAGCCCCAGCATTTT.

The V and J genes are TRBV12-3 or TRBV12-4 and TRBJ2-3; D perhaps matches TRBD2 (7 bases). The CDR3 is made up of 15 amino acids. V lost 2 bases, J lost 3 bases, and 12 bases lay in between. Here the CDR3 reads CASSLYGGLTDTQYF. For the CDR3, the DNA is TGTGCCAGCAGTTTATACGGGGGGCTGACAGATACGCAGTATTTT.

At least ten counts were recorded for this clonotype. This sequence joins TRBV27 and TRBJ2-3, with D possibly being TRBD2 (5 bases). V was cut by 4 bases and J by 5 bases, with 7 bases left in between. The CDR3 has 12 amino acids. Looked up from germline, CDR1 is MNHEY and CDR2 is SMNVEV (reference sequence). The CDR3 region is CASSSRGDTQYF. The CDR3 coding sequence is TGTGCCAGCAGTTCCCGGGGAGATACGCAGTATTTT.

About this clonotype itself: With a much larger clone just one base away, this may be a read error. CDR3 amino acids: CASSLLADSYNEQYF. CDR3 bases: TGTGCCAGCAGCTTACTAGCGGACAGCTACAATGAGCAGTACTTC. The rearrangement uses TRBV7-8 and TRBJ2-7; weak D call: TRBD2 (7 bases). V was trimmed by 2 bases and J by 7 bases, leaving 18 bases between them. This CDR3 has 15 residues. The germline gives CDR1 SGHVS, CDR2 FQNEAQ.

This chain links TRBV12-3 or TRBV12-4 with TRBJ2-7; TRBD2 matches at 9 bases. With V trimmed by 5 bases and J by 7 bases, 24 bases remained unmatched. CDR3 length: 19 amino acids. The CDR3 DNA reads as TGTGCCAGCAGTCCGCCGCCCGGGCTAGCGGGGATCCTTTACAATGAGCAGTACTTC. It specifies CASSPPPGLAGILYNEQYF.

The sample holds a few counts of this clonotype. The J gene is TRBJ1-2, the V gene TRBV6-1, with TRBD1 as a possible D gene (5 bases). The CDR3 length is 18 residues. Trimming shortened V by 6 bases and J by 4 bases, and 27 bases separated the two germline ends. Germline CDR1 and CDR2: MNHNS and SASEGT. CDR3 sequence reads: CASREKSGRGAGGYGYTF. The CDR3 nucleotides read TGTGCCAGCAGGGAAAAAAGCGGACGCGGGGCGGGAGGCTATGGCTACACCTTC.

CDR3 sequence: CRVGGLAVYNEQFF. The CDR3 nucleotides are TGCAGGGTAGGGGGACTAGCGGTATACAATGAGCAGTTCTTC. This rearrangement joins TRBV20-1 to TRBJ2-1; 11 bases agree with TRBD2. Per germline, CDR1 DFQATT and CDR2 SNEGSKA (reference sequence). There are 14 residues in the CDR3.

The chain employs TRBV29-1 and TRBJ1-4; TRBD1 is a possible D gene (5 bases). The V end was cut by 4 bases, the J end by 2 bases, with 11 bases between. Per the germline V gene, CDR1 is SQVTM and CDR2 is ANQGSEA. The CDR3 covers 14 residues. CDR3 bases: TGCAGCGTTGCCCGGGACGCGACTAATGAAAAACTGTTTTTT. Amino acids: CSVARDATNEKLFF.

There are a few counts of this clonotype. The chain joins TRBV27 to TRBJ2-7, with D maybe TRBD1 (6 bases). V lost 5 bases to trimming and J lost 2 bases, with 13 bases between them. The V gene's germline CDR1 is MNHEY and CDR2 SMNVEV (reference sequence). This CDR3 comprises 14 residues. The CDR3 nucleotides read TGTGCCAGCAGTATGCAGGGGCTCCCCTACGAGCAGTACTTC. Amino acid sequence: CASSMQGLPYEQYF.

This clonotype has a handful of counts. The rearrangement uses TRBV20-1 and TRBJ2-3; the match to TRBD2 covers 10 bases. Trimming removed 3 bases from V and 6 bases from J; junction bases left unmatched: 9. The CDR3 is 15 residues long. From germline, CDR1 is DFQATT and CDR2 SNEGSKA (reference sequence). CDR3 bases: TGCAGTGCTAGCGAGCTAGCGGGAGAGTGGGATACGCAGTATTTT. As protein: CSASELAGEWDTQYF.

As regards this clonotype: One base away lies a much larger clone, so this may be a sequencing read error. The chain has TRBV29-1 and TRBJ2-7, with TRBD1 matching over 10 bases. The better agreement between TRBJ2-5 and the DNA end casts doubt on the J call. Germline V gene sequence: CDR1 SQVTM, CDR2 ANQGSEA. There are 11 residues in the CDR3. The CDR3 nucleotides read TGCAGCGGGACAGGGGGGGAGACCCAGTACTTC. Its protein is CSGTGGETQYF.

This clonotype was observed at least ten times. The genes are TRBV29-1 and TRBJ2-7; the match to TRBD2 covers 11 bases. J was trimmed by 0 bases and V by 4 bases; bases with no gene match: 8. From germline, CDR1 is SQVTM and CDR2 ANQGSEA. There are 16 residues in the CDR3. CDR3 region: CSVAGFTSGSSYEQYF. For the CDR3, the DNA is TGCAGCGTTGCCGGCTTTACTAGCGGGAGCTCCTACGAGCAGTACTTC.

The CDR3 sequence: CAIGTGQGLDEQYF. The CDR3 region has the DNA TGTGCCATCGGGACAGGACAGGGTCTAGACGAGCAGTACTTC. The rearrangement links TRBV10-3 to TRBJ2-4; TRBD1 aligns across 8 bases. The J call may be faulty, since TRBJ2-7 better matches the DNA end. Germline V gene lookup returns CDR1 ENHRY and CDR2 SYGVKD. The CDR3 consists of 14 residues.

In this sample, this clonotype turned up a few times. An end of the junction differs from the germline gene, which may be a read error. The chain employs TRBV15 and TRBJ2-3; 7 bases are shared with TRBD2. Germline CDR1 LNHNV, CDR2 YYDKDF (reference sequence). The CDR3 runs to 14 residues. The CDR3 sequence is CATSMMTSTDTQYF. The CDR3 region has the DNA TGTGCCACCAGCATGATGACTAGCACTGATACGCAGTATTTT.

The chain is built from TRBV7-9 and TRBJ2-7; D call uncertain. The V end was cut by 1 base, the J end by 0 bases, with 10 bases between. The germline CDR1 and CDR2 sequences are SEHNR and FQNEAQ (reference sequence). The CDR3 sequence is 15 residues long. CDR3 coding DNA: TGTGCCAGCAGCTTAGAGGGCAGTAGCTCCTACGAGCAGTACTTC. Protein sequence: CASSLEGSSSYEQYF.

The chain links TRBV2 to TRBJ2-2; 7 bases are a match to TRBD1. Germline assignment: CDR1 SNHLY and CDR2 FYNNEI. V lost 6 bases to trimming and J lost 3 bases; unmatched junction nucleotides: 7. The CDR3 covers 15 residues. The CDR3 nucleotides are TGTGCCAGCAGGGGGACGACAGGGCACACCGGGGAGCTGTTTTTT. Residues: CASRGTTGHTGELFF.

V is TRBV20-1 and J is TRBJ2-1; 11 bases match TRBD2. Looked up from germline, CDR1 is DFQATT and CDR2 is SNEGSKA (reference sequence). The V segment lost 3 bases and the J segment 6 bases; nucleotides outside the gene matches: 4. There are 14 residues in the CDR3. CDR3 sequence reads: CSARGTSGGNEQFF. The CDR3 DNA is TGCAGTGCTAGGGGGACTAGCGGTGGCAATGAGCAGTTCTTC.